A selection of T cell receptor beta chains follows, all from one sample in a study of cytomegalovirus exposure and HLA in healthy donors. Some clones are missing from TCRdb's copy, which holds only in-frame ones; the method was immunoSEQ multiplex PCR. The data contain approximately 190,000 clones, around 80% of them singletons. The source material was PBMCs. The origin of the receptors is a woman between 18 and 29 years old in good health and CMV-seronegative. CDR3s include the opening cysteine and the closing phenylalanine or tryptophan. Each record gives: J gene, V gene, clone size, D gene, CDR3 DNA, CDR3 protein. A D gene is named only where the DNA matches it firmly. Size is omitted from some rows. Given values are once, few, many or a class for expanded clones.

j_gene: TRBJ1-4; v_gene: TRBV5-1; abundance: few; d_gene: -; CDR3nt: TGCGCCAGCAGCTACAGCTTAATCGAGACTAATGAAAAACTGTTTTTT; CDR3aa: CASSYSLIETNEKLFF
j_gene: TRBJ1-2; v_gene: TRBV5-1; abundance: -; d_gene: -; CDR3nt: TGCGCCAGCAGCCCGGGGGGAGGGGTGGCTAACTATGGCTACACCTTC; CDR3aa: CASSPGGGVANYGYTF
j_gene: TRBJ1-2; v_gene: TRBV29-1; abundance: -; d_gene: TRBD1; CDR3nt: TGCAGCGTTGAACAAAGGGACAGGGCTGGCTACACCTTC; CDR3aa: CSVEQRDRAGYTF
j_gene: TRBJ2-2; v_gene: TRBV9; abundance: -; d_gene: -; CDR3nt: TGTGCCAGCAGCGTAGGGGGGACACTGAACACCGGGGAGCTGTTTTTT; CDR3aa: CASSVGGTLNTGELFF
j_gene: TRBJ1-5; v_gene: TRBV6-6; abundance: few; d_gene: -; CDR3nt: TGTGCCAGCAGTCAGAATCAGCCCCAGCATTTT; CDR3aa: CASSQNQPQHF
j_gene: TRBJ2-3; v_gene: TRBV4-2; abundance: -; d_gene: TRBD2; CDR3nt: TGTGCCAGCAGCCCAAGGACTAGCGGGACCCCTGCAGATACGCAGTATTTT; CDR3aa: CASSPRTSGTPADTQYF
j_gene: TRBJ1-3; v_gene: TRBV4-3; abundance: -; d_gene: -; CDR3nt: TGCGCCAGCAGCCAAGCTATAACCAGCGAGCGAAACACCATATATTTT; CDR3aa: CASSQAITSERNTIYF
j_gene: TRBJ1-4; v_gene: TRBV5-5; abundance: -; d_gene: -; CDR3nt: TGTGCCAGCAGCTTGGGCGATGCCGAGAAACTGTTTTTT; CDR3aa: CASSLGDAEKLFF
j_gene: TRBJ1-6; v_gene: TRBV4-1; abundance: once; d_gene: -; CDR3nt: TGCGCCAGCAGCCAAGATAGACTGGCTTATAATTCACCCCTCCACTTT; CDR3aa: CASSQDRLAYNSPLHF
j_gene: TRBJ2-7; v_gene: TRBV2; abundance: once; d_gene: TRBD2; CDR3nt: TGTGCCAGCAGTGAGGGGGGGGGACTAGCGGTTTACGAGCAGTACTTC; CDR3aa: CASSEGGGLAVYEQYF
j_gene: TRBJ1-1; v_gene: TRBV28; abundance: -; d_gene: -; CDR3nt: TGTGCCAGCACCCGGGGAGGAACTGAAGCTTTCTTT; CDR3aa: CASTRGGTEAFF
j_gene: TRBJ2-2; v_gene: TRBV19; abundance: -; d_gene: -; CDR3nt: TGTGCCAGTAGTATAAGGGCGGGTGGCGGGGAGCTGTTTTTT; CDR3aa: CASSIRAGGGELFF
j_gene: TRBJ1-2; v_gene: TRBV5-1; abundance: -; d_gene: TRBD1; CDR3nt: TGCGCCAGCAGCTACAGGGGCTATGGCTACACCTTC; CDR3aa: CASSYRGYGYTF
j_gene: TRBJ2-7; v_gene: TRBV27; abundance: -; d_gene: TRBD2; CDR3nt: TGTGCCAGCAGTTTATATCCCCCCGGGACTAGCGGGAGGGCCAGCGAGCAGTACTTC; CDR3aa: CASSLYPPGTSGRASEQYF
j_gene: TRBJ2-1; v_gene: TRBV11-2; abundance: -; d_gene: TRBD2; CDR3nt: TGTGCCAGCAGCCAACTAGCGGAGCAGTTCTTC; CDR3aa: CASSQLAEQFF
j_gene: TRBJ2-1; v_gene: TRBV4-3; abundance: -; d_gene: TRBD2; CDR3nt: TGCGCCAGCAGCCAATGGGGGACTATCTACAATGAGCAGTTCTTC; CDR3aa: CASSQWGTIYNEQFF
j_gene: TRBJ1-1; v_gene: TRBV7-2; abundance: -; d_gene: -; CDR3nt: TGTGCCAGCAGCTTAGAGGTTAACACAGACACTGAAGCTTTCTTT; CDR3aa: CASSLEVNTDTEAFF
j_gene: TRBJ1-1; v_gene: TRBV28; abundance: few; d_gene: TRBD1; CDR3nt: TGTGCCAGCACCTCTGGGGACAGGGGGAACACTGAAGCTTTCTTT; CDR3aa: CASTSGDRGNTEAFF
j_gene: TRBJ2-3; v_gene: TRBV5-4; abundance: -; d_gene: TRBD2; CDR3nt: TGTGCCAGCAGCCAGAGCGGGAGGGCCTGGGCAGATACGCAGTATTTT; CDR3aa: CASSQSGRAWADTQYF
j_gene: TRBJ2-7; v_gene: TRBV29-1; abundance: once; d_gene: -; CDR3nt: TGCAGCGTGGCTAGGAGAGGGGAGGCGAGCGAGCAGTACTTC; CDR3aa: CSVARRGEASEQYF
j_gene: TRBJ2-7; v_gene: TRBV27; abundance: -; d_gene: TRBD2; CDR3nt: TGTGCCAGCAGCCGGCGGGGGGCTGGCTACGAGCAGTACTTC; CDR3aa: CASSRRGAGYEQYF
j_gene: TRBJ2-1; v_gene: TRBV13; abundance: -; d_gene: TRBD2; CDR3nt: TGTGCCAGCAGCCTTCCATCTAGCGGGAGAATGAGTGAGCAGTTCTTC; CDR3aa: CASSLPSSGRMSEQFF
j_gene: TRBJ2-7; v_gene: TRBV30; abundance: -; d_gene: -; CDR3nt: TGTGCCTGGAGGGGGGCGACCGGGCGGGGGGAGCAGTACTTC; CDR3aa: CAWRGATGRGEQYF
j_gene: TRBJ2-1; v_gene: TRBV25-1; abundance: -; d_gene: TRBD2; CDR3nt: TGTGCCAGCAGTGAGCTGACTAGCGGGAGGGACAATGAGCAGTTCTTC; CDR3aa: CASSELTSGRDNEQFF
j_gene: TRBJ2-2; v_gene: TRBV27; abundance: few; d_gene: TRBD2; CDR3nt: TGTGCCAGCAGTTTCAAGGTCCCGCTAGCGGGAGCGTACACCGGGGAGCTGTTTTTT; CDR3aa: CASSFKVPLAGAYTGELFF
j_gene: TRBJ2-2; v_gene: TRBV18; abundance: -; d_gene: -; CDR3nt: TGTGCCAGCTCGCCAAGGACTCCTGGCACCGGGGAGCTGTTTTTT; CDR3aa: CASSPRTPGTGELFF
j_gene: TRBJ2-1; v_gene: TRBV6-1; abundance: -; d_gene: TRBD2; CDR3nt: TGTGCCAGCATCTTATTGAGCGGGGGGGGCAATGAGCAGTTCTTC; CDR3aa: CASILLSGGGNEQFF
j_gene: TRBJ2-2; v_gene: TRBV10-1; abundance: few; d_gene: -; CDR3nt: TGCGCCAGCAGGGACACTTACACCGGGGAGCTGTTTTTT; CDR3aa: CASRDTYTGELFF
j_gene: TRBJ1-4; v_gene: TRBV19; abundance: once; d_gene: -; CDR3nt: TGTGCCAGTAGTCTGCGGGGAGGCCCAGCAACTAATGAAAAACTGTTTTTT; CDR3aa: CASSLRGGPATNEKLFF